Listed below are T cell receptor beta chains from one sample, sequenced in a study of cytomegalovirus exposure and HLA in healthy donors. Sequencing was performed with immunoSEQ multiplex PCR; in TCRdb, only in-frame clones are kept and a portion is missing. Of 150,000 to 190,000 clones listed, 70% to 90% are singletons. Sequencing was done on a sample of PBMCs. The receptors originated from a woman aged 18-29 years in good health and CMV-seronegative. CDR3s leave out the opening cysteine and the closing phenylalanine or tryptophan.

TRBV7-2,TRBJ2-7,ASSLAFLSSGRAWEQY
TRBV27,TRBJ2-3,ASRGTSGKGVEY
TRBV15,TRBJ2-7,ATSTGGTTPRGEQY
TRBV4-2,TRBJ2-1,ASSPHFGGVNEQF
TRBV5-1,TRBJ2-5,ASSAGQGSETQY
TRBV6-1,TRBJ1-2,ASSGTGGDGYT
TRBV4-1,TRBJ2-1,ASSQAAGPYNEQF
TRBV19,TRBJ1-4,ASRGTGHPNEKLF
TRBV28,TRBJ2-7,ASSPLEGFGTYEQY
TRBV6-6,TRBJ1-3,ASSPGLPGNTIY
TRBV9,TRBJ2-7,ASSEGTSGRASFYEQY
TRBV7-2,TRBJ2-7,ASSPRMRSPYEQY
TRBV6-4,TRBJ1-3,AGYRAGGNTIY
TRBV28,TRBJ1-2,ASSTTGTLVGYT
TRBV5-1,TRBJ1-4,ASSPLGGASEKLF
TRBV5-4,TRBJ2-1,ASSLGVAVRPYNEQF
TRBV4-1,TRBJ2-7,ASSQDMSASYEQY
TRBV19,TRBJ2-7,ASSGRWGQGSYEQY
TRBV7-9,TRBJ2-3,ASSLARAQGRDTQY
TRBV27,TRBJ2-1,ASSSRGKQF
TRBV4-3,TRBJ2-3,ASSQVYPDTQY
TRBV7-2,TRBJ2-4,ASSFPSMGGAKNIQY
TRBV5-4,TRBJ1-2,ASSLGGGYT
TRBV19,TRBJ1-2,ASKSTAANYGYT
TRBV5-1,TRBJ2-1,ASSLRSAGGGANEQF
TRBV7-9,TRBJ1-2,ASSLGQGYGYT
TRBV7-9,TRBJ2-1,ASSIRGNNEQF
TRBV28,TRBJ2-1,ASSFASGGFNEQF
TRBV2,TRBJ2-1,ASTSLAGGYNEQF
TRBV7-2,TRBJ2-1,ASTSGGISYNEQF
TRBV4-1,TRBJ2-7,ASSHPRDEQY
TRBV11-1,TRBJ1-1,ASSFHTRVRTEAF
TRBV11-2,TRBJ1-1,ASSFGQREAF
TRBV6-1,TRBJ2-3,ASSPGLAGRDTQY
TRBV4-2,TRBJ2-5,ASSQEGTGNREQY
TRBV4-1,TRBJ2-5,ASSQGTSGETQY
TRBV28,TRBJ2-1,ASLPEGGVSYNEQF
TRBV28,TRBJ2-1,ASSSAIRAGLNEQF
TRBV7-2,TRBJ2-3,ASSLVGTGSTDTQY
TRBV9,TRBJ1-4,ASSTGHSEKLF